The T cell receptor beta chain under discussion was sequenced for a study of control samples from healthy donors and cancer patients. TCRdb's table, derived via immunoSEQ multiplex PCR, lists solely in-frame clones and lacks some. This table has some 410,000 clones, 90% appearing once. The CDR3 consists of 17 residues. Germline V gene lookup returns CDR1 MNHEY and CDR2 SMNVEV (reference sequence). Trimming removed 5 bases at V and 4 bases at J, with 21 bases between. Material for sequencing was PBMCs. The J gene is TRBJ1-5, the V gene TRBV27, with D unclear. The TCR originated in a man aged 40-49 years with head and neck cancer. CDR3 sequence reads: CASSPLSRASQNQPQHF. In nucleotides, the CDR3 is TGTGCCAGCAGTCCCCTATCAAGGGCTTCCCAAAATCAGCCCCAGCATTTT.